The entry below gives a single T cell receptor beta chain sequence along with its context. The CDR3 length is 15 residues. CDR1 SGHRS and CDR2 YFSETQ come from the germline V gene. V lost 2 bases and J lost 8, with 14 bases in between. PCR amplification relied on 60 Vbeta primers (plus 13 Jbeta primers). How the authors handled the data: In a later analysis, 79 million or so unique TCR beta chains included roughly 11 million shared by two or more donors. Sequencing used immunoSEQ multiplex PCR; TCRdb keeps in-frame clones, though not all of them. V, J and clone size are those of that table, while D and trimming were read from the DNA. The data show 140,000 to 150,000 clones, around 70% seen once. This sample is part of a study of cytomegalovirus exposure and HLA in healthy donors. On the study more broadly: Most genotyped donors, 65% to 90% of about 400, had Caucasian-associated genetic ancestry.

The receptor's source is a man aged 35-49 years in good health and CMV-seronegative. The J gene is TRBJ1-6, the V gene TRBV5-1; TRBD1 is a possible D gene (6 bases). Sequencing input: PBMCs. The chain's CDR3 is CASSFGGQRDSPLHF. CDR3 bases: TGCGCCAGCAGCTTCGGGGGGCAAAGGGATTCACCCCTCCACTTT.